The 32 T cell receptor beta chains below come from one sample, sequenced in a study of blood T cell dynamics during melanoma immunotherapy. Described time point: week 3, after first cycle of checkpoint inhibitor. TCRdb keeps only in-frame clones here, not all; method: immunoSEQ multiplex PCR. This sample has about 4,200 clones, with nearly 90% found just once. Here the sequenced sample was blood, taken from a patient treated with checkpoint blockade. These receptors all stem from a human donor with melanoma.

The rearrangement joins TRBV19 to TRBJ2-3; D gene uncertain. V lost 3 bases and J 2 bases, leaving 18 bases between the germline ends. The CDR3 loop spans 17 amino acids. CDR1 is LNHDA and CDR2 is SQIVND in the germline V gene (reference sequence). This CDR3 is CASSMSVTRPNTDTQYF. Here the CDR3 DNA reads TGTGCCAGTAGTATGTCTGTTACGAGACCTAACACAGATACGCAGTATTTT.

This clone was recorded only once. The chain couples TRBV11-2 to TRBJ1-4; D is ambiguous. This CDR3 has 11 amino acids. The V gene's germline CDR1 is SGHAT and CDR2 FQNNGV. V lost 1 base, J lost 8 bases, and 2 bases lay in between. CDR3 in amino acids: CASSLGEKLFF. Here the CDR3 DNA reads TGTGCCAGCAGCTTAGGGGAAAAACTGTTTTTT. Drawing the rest from reference TRBV11-2 and TRBJ1-4, the complete variable domain is EAGVAQSPRYKIIEKRQSVAFWCNPISGHATLYWYQQILGQGPKLLIQFQNNGVVDDSQLPKDRFSAERLKGVDSTLKIQPAKLEDSAVYLCASSLGEKLFFGSGTQLSVL.

The V call is TRBV9, the J call TRBJ1-4; 9 nucleotides line up with TRBD1. Trimming took 1 base from V and 0 from J; bases not matched to a gene: 10. CDR1 SGDLS and CDR2 YYNGEE come from the germline V gene. The CDR3 is 19 amino acids. CDR3 sequence reads: CASSVPYKTGGTTNEKLFF. DNA for the CDR3: TGTGCCAGCAGCGTACCCTATAAGACAGGGGGGACAACTAATGAAAAACTGTTTTTT.

The CDR3 DNA is TGTGCCAGTAGTATTGGGGGGACCCCCGGCGATTCACCCCTCCACTTT. It yields the protein CASSIGGTPGDSPLHF. V usage is TRBV19 and J usage is TRBJ1-6, with a tentative D call TRBD1 (5 bases). This CDR3 has 16 residues. The germline gives CDR1 LNHDA, CDR2 SQIVND (reference sequence). The V end was cut by 3 bases, the J end by 8 bases, with 17 bases between. Complete variable domain (other parts from reference TRBV19 and TRBJ1-6): DGGITQSPKYLFRKEGQNVTLSCEQNLNHDAMYWYRQDPGQGLRLIYYSQIVNDFQKGDIAEGYSVSREKKESFPLTVTSAQKNPTAFYLCASSIGGTPGDSPLHFGNGTRLTVT.

This clone was detected only once. This sequence joins TRBV18 and TRBJ2-3, with D unresolved. The germline V and J ends were trimmed by 2 bases and 5 bases, with 14 bases remaining between them. Germline V gene lookup returns CDR1 KGHSH and CDR2 LQKENI. The CDR3 sequence is 15 residues long. CDR3 DNA: TGTGCCAGCTCACCAAGTGGAATGGCGGTAGATACGCAGTATTTT. It encodes CASSPSGMAVDTQYF.

This clone was seen a few times. CDR3 region: CASLGLRGLPGGYTF. CDR3 nucleotides: TGTGCCAGCCTCGGACTGCGGGGGCTTCCGGGTGGCTACACCTTC. The V call is TRBV2, the J call TRBJ1-2; the D gene is possibly TRBD1 (6 bases). The CDR3 has 15 amino acids. Germline CDR1 SNHLY, CDR2 FYNNEI. Trimming stripped 8 bases from V and 7 bases from J, with 23 bases between.

In its sample, this clone was seen once. V is TRBV5-6 and J is TRBJ1-4, with 7 nucleotides matching TRBD1. The CDR3 length is 15 residues. Germline values: CDR1 SGHDT, CDR2 YYEEEE. V shed 5 bases and J 7 bases; nucleotides not matched to a gene: 11. The DNA for the CDR3 is TGTGCCAGCAGTTCTACCGGGACAGTTGGTGAAAAACTGTTTTTT. It translates to CASSSTGTVGEKLFF.

CDR3 coding DNA: TGTGCCAGCAGCTTACAGCAGGGACTAGCGGGAGTAAGGACAGATACGCAGTATTTT. This codes for CASSLQQGLAGVRTDTQYF. The chain links TRBV5-5 to TRBJ2-3; TRBD2 agrees at 14 bases. The length of the CDR3 is 19 residues. Germline V gene data show CDR1 as SGHKS and CDR2 as YYEKEE (reference sequence). With 2 bases clipped from V and 3 bases from J, the junction kept 11 bases outside the gene matches.

The count of this clone is one. V usage is TRBV11-3 and J usage is TRBJ2-1, with 8 bases that match TRBD2. Germline-derived CDR1 and CDR2 are SGHNT and YENEEA. The CDR3 is made up of 18 amino acids. V trimming: 4 bases; J trimming: 9 bases; junction bases outside the gene matches: 20. The DNA for the CDR3 is TGTGCCAGCAGCTACGCCGGAGGTGGGACTAGAGTTGGAGCTGAGCAGTTCTTC. It translates to CASSYAGGGTRVGAEQFF. The variable domain in full, with the rest retrieved from reference TRBV11-3 and TRBJ2-1, is EAGVVQSPRYKIIEKKQPVAFWCNPISGHNTLYWYLQNLGQGPELLIRYENEEAVDDSQLPKDRFSAERLKGVDSTLKIQPAELGDSAVYLCASSYAGGGTRVGAEQFFGPGTRLTVL.

The chain recombines TRBV27 with TRBJ1-5; D might be TRBD1 (5 bases). Germline CDR1 and CDR2: MNHEY and SMNVEV (reference sequence). Trimming took 2 bases from V and 7 from J, leaving 15 bases between them. The CDR3 has 15 amino acids. Written as DNA, the CDR3 is TGTGCCAGCAGTTTACAAGGGGCCGGGAGGCAGCCCCAGCATTTT. Amino acids: CASSLQGAGRQPQHF.

This sequence joins TRBV7-2 and TRBJ2-3; D is ambiguous. V was clipped by 2 bases and J by 1 base, with 16 bases between them. Germline-derived CDR1 and CDR2 are SGHTA and FQGNSA. The CDR3 is 17 residues long. CDR3 nucleotides: TGTGCCAGCAGCTTAAGGGTTAGCCGGTGGGGCACAGATACGCAGTATTTT. This encodes CASSLRVSRWGTDTQYF.

This clone was recorded a few times. The CDR3 DNA reads TGCAGCGTTGAGACTAGCGGAGAGACCCAGTACTTC. Translated: CSVETSGETQYF. This rearrangement joins TRBV29-1 to TRBJ2-5, with 9 bases fitting TRBD2. CDR1 is SQVTM and CDR2 is ANQGSEA in the germline V gene. This CDR3 contains 12 residues. With 3 bases clipped from V and 4 bases from J, the junction kept 0 bases outside the gene matches.

This chain links TRBV2 with TRBJ2-2, with TRBD1 identical over 8 bases. CDR1 is SNHLY and CDR2 is FYNNEI in the germline V gene. V lost 6 bases, J lost 2 bases, and 2 bases stayed unmatched. The CDR3 covers 14 residues. Here the CDR3 reads CASRDRVNTGELFF. CDR3 coding DNA: TGTGCCAGCAGGGACAGGGTAAACACCGGGGAGCTGTTTTTT.

CDR3 coding DNA: TGTGCCAGTAGTATTGGACTAGCGGGAGGGCCGGTGAGCGCCTACAATGAGCAGTTCTTC. It encodes CASSIGLAGGPVSAYNEQFF. The V call is TRBV19, the J call TRBJ2-1; 15 bases are shared with TRBD2. The length of the CDR3 is 20 residues. With 3 bases clipped from V and 2 bases from J, the junction kept 11 bases outside the gene matches. CDR1 and CDR2 from the germline V gene are LNHDA and SQIVND (reference sequence).

V is TRBV11-2 and J is TRBJ1-1; D call uncertain. The CDR3 extends over 16 amino acids. The V end was cut by 4 bases, the J end by 1 base, with 16 bases between. Germline V gives CDR1 SGHAT, CDR2 FQNNGV. The CDR3 DNA sequence: TGTGCCAGCAGCTCCAATGGAGGCAGGTGGAACACTGAAGCTTTCTTT. Its protein product is CASSSNGGRWNTEAFF.

The chain carries TRBV30 and TRBJ2-5; 9 bases agree with TRBD1. V shed 1 base and J 1 base; nucleotides not matched to a gene: 4. In germline, CDR1 is GTSNPN, CDR2 SVGIG (reference sequence). The CDR3 spans 15 residues. CDR3 sequence (DNA): TGTGCCTGGAGTGGGGACAGGGCGCTCCAAGAGACCCAGTACTTC. Its translation is CAWSGDRALQETQYF.

This chain connects TRBV21-1 to TRBJ1-5; the tabulated D call, TRBD1, remains unverified against the DNA. TRBV21-1 is given as a pseudogene. The CDR3 spans 14 residues. The DNA for the CDR3 is TGTGCCAGCAGCGATCAGGGTTTTAATCAGCCCCAGCATTTT. Protein product: CASSDQGFNQPQHF.

J is TRBJ2-3 and V is TRBV10-1; the D gene is possibly TRBD2 (6 bases). The V and J ends lost 6 bases and 3 bases respectively, with 10 bases between them. The CDR3 consists of 13 residues. The germline CDR1 and CDR2 sequences are WNHNN and SYGVQD (reference sequence). CDR3 nucleotide sequence: TGCGCCAGCAGGCAGGCGGGGACAGATACGCAGTATTTT. Amino acids: CASRQAGTDTQYF.

This clone has a handful of counts. The chain joins TRBV18 to TRBJ1-6; possibly TRBD1 for D (6 bases). The CDR3 is made up of 14 amino acids. Trimming left V 3 bases short and J 6 bases short, with 9 bases between. Germline lookup yields CDR1 KGHSH and CDR2 LQKENI. The CDR3 is CASSPTDSNSPLHF. As DNA, the CDR3 is TGTGCCAGCTCACCCACGGACAGTAATTCACCCCTCCACTTT.

The rearrangement joins TRBV15 to TRBJ2-7, with a possible D match to TRBD2 (6 bases). The CDR3 runs 15 residues. Per the germline V gene, CDR1 is LNHNV and CDR2 is YYDKDF (reference sequence). Trimming took 2 bases from V and 3 from J, leaving 14 bases between them. The CDR3 spells CATSRPPAGFYEQYF. The CDR3 DNA reads TGTGCCACCAGCAGACCCCCGGCGGGATTCTACGAGCAGTACTTC. Using reference TRBV15 and TRBJ2-7 for the parts outside the CDR3, the full variable domain is DAMVIQNPRYQVTQFGKPVTLSCSQTLNHNVMYWYQQKSSQAPKLLFHYYDKDFNNEADTPDNFQSRRPNTSFCFLDIRSPGLGDTAMYLCATSRPPAGFYEQYFGPGTRLTVT.

In its sample, this clone was seen once. This rearrangement joins TRBV7-6 to TRBJ1-6; D is uncertain. The CDR3 loop spans 12 amino acids. The V and J ends lost 0 bases and 7 bases respectively, with 1 base between them. Germline values: CDR1 SGHVS, CDR2 FNYEAQ. The CDR3 nucleotides read TGTGCCAGCAGCTTAGCCAATTCACCCCTCCACTTT. The encoded protein is CASSLANSPLHF.

The V and J genes are TRBV6-5 and TRBJ2-7; 10 bases align to TRBD2. Germline trimming cut 5 bases from V and 2 bases from J; bases unmatched to any gene: 0. Germline CDR1 MNHEY, CDR2 SVGAGI. The CDR3 sequence is 13 residues long. In DNA, the CDR3 is TGTGCCAGCAGTGGACTAGCGGCCTACGAGCAGTACTTC. This encodes CASSGLAAYEQYF.

This chain joins TRBV5-1 and TRBJ2-5; D is uncertain. The J call is doubtful: the DNA matches TRBJ2-7 better. Germline V gene data show CDR1 as SGHRS and CDR2 as YFSETQ. This CDR3 is built from 12 residues. The CDR3 loop is CASSPVSHEQYF. DNA of the CDR3: TGCGCCAGCAGTCCAGTAAGCCACGAGCAGTACTTC.

This sequence joins TRBV4-3 and TRBJ1-2, with D perhaps matching TRBD1 (5 bases). CDR3 size: 15 residues. Germline V gene sequence: CDR1 LGHNA, CDR2 YSLEER. V lost 0 bases and J 7 bases, leaving 15 bases between the germline ends. CDR3 sequence: CASSQEIGGGGGYTF. The CDR3 DNA is TGCGCCAGCAGCCAAGAAATTGGGGGGGGAGGTGGCTACACCTTC.

V usage is TRBV30 and J usage is TRBJ2-1; tentative D call: TRBD1 (6 bases). Trimming removed 2 bases at V and 5 bases at J, with 10 bases between. There are 13 residues in the CDR3. CDR1 is GTSNPN, CDR2 SVGIG, per germline (reference sequence). For the CDR3, the DNA is TGTGCCTGGAGTCGGGACACCCACAATGAGCAGTTCTTC. Translating it yields CAWSRDTHNEQFF.

This chain joins TRBV5-6 and TRBJ2-7; weak D call: TRBD1 (6 bases). The germline V gene encodes CDR1 SGHDT and CDR2 YYEEEE. Trimming shortened V by 4 bases and J by 1 base, and 18 bases separated the two germline ends. CDR3 size: 16 residues. The CDR3 DNA follows: TGTGCCAGCAGCGGCAGGGGCTACGACGGATCCTACGAGCAGTACTTC. Protein product: CASSGRGYDGSYEQYF.

The chain is built from TRBV30 and TRBJ2-4; maybe TRBD1 (5 bases). The CDR3 contains 11 residues. Germline V CDR1 and CDR2: GTSNPN, SVGIG (reference sequence). Trimming took 6 bases from V and 6 from J, leaving 9 bases between them. The CDR3, as DNA: TGTGCCTGCCTCCAGGGAAACATTCAGTACTTC. Its translation: CACLQGNIQYF. Full variable domain (rest looked up from reference TRBV30 and TRBJ2-4): SQTIHQWPATLVQPVGSPLSLECTVEGTSNPNLYWYRQAAGRGLQLLFYSVGIGQISSEVPQNLSASRPQDRQFILSSKKLLLSDSGFYLCACLQGNIQYFGAGTRLSVL.

In its sample, this clone was seen once. The junction shows a germline mismatch at one end, possibly a read error. This sequence joins TRBV12-5 and TRBJ2-5, with D perhaps matching TRBD1 (6 bases). This CDR3 is 13 amino acids long. From germline, CDR1 is LGHNT and CDR2 FRNRAP. In DNA form, the CDR3 reads TGTGCTAATGGTATCAGGGGTAGGCAGACCCAGTACTTC. Residues: CANGIRGRQTQYF.

The chain recombines TRBV21-1 with TRBJ2-2; TRBD1 reflects the table's D call only, with no check against the DNA. TRBV21-1 is designated a pseudogene. This CDR3 is built from 18 residues. DNA of the CDR3: TGTGCCAGCAGCAAAGGGGGAGGGACAGGGTTGGGCACCGGGGAGCTGTTTTTT. This codes for CASSKGGGTGLGTGELFF.

In this sample, this clone turned up a few times. This chain connects TRBV6-1 to TRBJ1-2; D is unresolved. The CDR3 is made up of 15 amino acids. Trimming took off 1 base at V and 3 bases at J, with 12 bases between the two ends. Germline CDR1 reads MNHNS; CDR2 reads SASEGT. This CDR3 reads CASSEEAGSYYGYTF. The CDR3, as DNA: TGTGCCAGCAGTGAAGAGGCCGGCAGCTACTATGGCTACACCTTC.

This chain connects TRBV28 to TRBJ1-2, with D uncertain. CDR1 is MDHEN, CDR2 SYDVKM, per germline. The V end lost 2 bases, the J end lost 8 bases, and 12 bases lay between the germline ends. The CDR3 is 13 residues long. The CDR3 DNA is TGTGCCAGCAGTTTAGAACAGCTGGTGGGCTACACCTTC. Translation gives CASSLEQLVGYTF.

The rearrangement links TRBV25-1 to TRBJ1-4, with a tentative D call TRBD1 (5 bases). V was trimmed by 5 bases and J by 8 bases, leaving 15 bases between them. Germline V gives CDR1 MGHDK, CDR2 SYGVNS. The CDR3 loop spans 14 amino acids. CDR3 amino acids: CASSQSGIWEKLFF. In DNA, the CDR3 is TGTGCCAGCAGTCAATCAGGGATTTGGGAAAAACTGTTTTTT.